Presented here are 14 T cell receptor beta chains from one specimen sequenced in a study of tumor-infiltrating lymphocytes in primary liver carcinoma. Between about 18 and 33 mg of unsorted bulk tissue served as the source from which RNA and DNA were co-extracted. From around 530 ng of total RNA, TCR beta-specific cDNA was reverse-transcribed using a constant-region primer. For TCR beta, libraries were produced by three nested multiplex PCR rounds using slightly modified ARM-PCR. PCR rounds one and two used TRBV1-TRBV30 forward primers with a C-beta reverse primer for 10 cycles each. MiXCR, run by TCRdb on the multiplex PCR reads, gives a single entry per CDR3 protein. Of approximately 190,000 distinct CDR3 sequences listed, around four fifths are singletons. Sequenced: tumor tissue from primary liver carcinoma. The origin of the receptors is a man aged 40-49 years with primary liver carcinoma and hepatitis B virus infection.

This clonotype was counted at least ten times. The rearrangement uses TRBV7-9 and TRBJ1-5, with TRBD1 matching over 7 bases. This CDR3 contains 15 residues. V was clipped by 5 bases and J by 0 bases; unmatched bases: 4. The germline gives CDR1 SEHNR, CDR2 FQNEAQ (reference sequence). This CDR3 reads CASSPQGGSNQPQHF. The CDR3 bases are TGTGCCAGCAGCCCCCAGGGGGGTAGCAATCAGCCCCAGCATTTT.

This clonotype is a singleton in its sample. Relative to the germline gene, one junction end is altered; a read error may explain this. This CDR3 is CAGSLWGQGRSYEQYF. The CDR3 DNA reads as TGTGCCGGCAGTTTATGGGGGCAAGGGAGATCATACGAGCAGTACTTC. The J gene is TRBJ2-7, the V gene TRBV12-3 or TRBV12-4; D might be TRBD1 (6 bases). The CDR3 runs to 16 residues.

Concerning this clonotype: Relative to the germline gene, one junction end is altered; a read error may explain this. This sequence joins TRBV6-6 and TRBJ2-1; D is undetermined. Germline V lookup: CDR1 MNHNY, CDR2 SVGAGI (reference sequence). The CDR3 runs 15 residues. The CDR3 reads CTSSNAGSANNEQFF. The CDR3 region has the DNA TGTACCAGCAGTAATGCCGGGTCTGCTAACAATGAGCAGTTCTTC.

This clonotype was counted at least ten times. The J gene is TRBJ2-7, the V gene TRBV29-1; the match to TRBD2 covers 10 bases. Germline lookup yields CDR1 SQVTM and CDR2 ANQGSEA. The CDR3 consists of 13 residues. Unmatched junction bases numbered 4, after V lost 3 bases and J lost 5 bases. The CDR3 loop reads CSVDVAGGNEQYF. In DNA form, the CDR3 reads TGCAGCGTTGATGTAGCGGGAGGTAACGAGCAGTACTTC.

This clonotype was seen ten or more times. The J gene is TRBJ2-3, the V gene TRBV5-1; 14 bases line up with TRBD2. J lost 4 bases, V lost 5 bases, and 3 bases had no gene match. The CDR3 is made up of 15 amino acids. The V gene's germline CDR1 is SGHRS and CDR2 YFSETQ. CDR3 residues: CASRTSGRAADTQYF. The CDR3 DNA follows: TGCGCCAGCAGGACTAGCGGGAGGGCTGCAGATACGCAGTATTTT.

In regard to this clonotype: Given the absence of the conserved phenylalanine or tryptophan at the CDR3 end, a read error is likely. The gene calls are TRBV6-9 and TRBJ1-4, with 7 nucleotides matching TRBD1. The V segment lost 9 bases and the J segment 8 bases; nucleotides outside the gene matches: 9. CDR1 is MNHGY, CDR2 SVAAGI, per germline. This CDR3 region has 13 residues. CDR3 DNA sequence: TGTGCCAGTAGGGGACAGCGATTCGAAAAACTGTTTCTT. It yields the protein CASRGQRFEKLFL.

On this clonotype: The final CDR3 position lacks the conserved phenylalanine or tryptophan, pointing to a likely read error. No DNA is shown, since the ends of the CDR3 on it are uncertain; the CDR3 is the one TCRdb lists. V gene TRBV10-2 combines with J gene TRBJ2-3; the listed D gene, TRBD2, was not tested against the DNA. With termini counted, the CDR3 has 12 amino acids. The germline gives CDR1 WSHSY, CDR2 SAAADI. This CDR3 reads CASSHTSGMTYL.

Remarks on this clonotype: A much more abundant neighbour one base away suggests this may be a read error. CDR3 bases: TGCGCCAGCAGTACAGGGCTCCAAGAGACCCAGTACTTC. As protein: CASSTGLQETQYF. V gene TRBV5-1 combines with J gene TRBJ2-5, with D possibly matching TRBD1 (6 bases). The V end lost 5 bases, the J end lost 1 base, and 9 bases lay between the germline ends. From germline, CDR1 is SGHRS and CDR2 YFSETQ. This CDR3 contains 13 residues.

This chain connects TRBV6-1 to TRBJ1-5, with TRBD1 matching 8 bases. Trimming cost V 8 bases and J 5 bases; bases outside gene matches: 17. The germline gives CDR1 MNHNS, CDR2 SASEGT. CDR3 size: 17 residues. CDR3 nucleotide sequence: TGTGCCAGCGTATTCACCTTCGGACAGGGTGGCGATCAGCCCCAGCATTTT. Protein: CASVFTFGQGGDQPQHF.

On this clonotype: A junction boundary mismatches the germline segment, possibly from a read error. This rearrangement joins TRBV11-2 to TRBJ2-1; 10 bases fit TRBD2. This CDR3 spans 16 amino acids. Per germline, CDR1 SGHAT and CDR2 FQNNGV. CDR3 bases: TGTGACAGCAGCTTAGCTAAGCGGGGGGGCTGCAATGTGCAGTTCTTC. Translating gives CDSSLAKRGGCNVQFF.

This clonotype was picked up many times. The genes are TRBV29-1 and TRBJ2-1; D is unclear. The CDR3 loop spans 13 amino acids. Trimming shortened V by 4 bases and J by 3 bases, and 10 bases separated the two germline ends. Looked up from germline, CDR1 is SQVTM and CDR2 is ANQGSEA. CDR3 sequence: CSVVRGSYNEQFF. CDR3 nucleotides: TGCAGCGTTGTGCGAGGCAGCTACAATGAGCAGTTCTTC.

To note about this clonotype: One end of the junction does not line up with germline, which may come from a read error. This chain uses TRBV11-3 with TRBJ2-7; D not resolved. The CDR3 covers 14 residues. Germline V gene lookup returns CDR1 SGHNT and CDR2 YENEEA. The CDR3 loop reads CASSLGVSTYEQYF. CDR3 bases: TGCGCCAGCAGTTTAGGAGTGAGCACCTACGAGCAATACTTC.

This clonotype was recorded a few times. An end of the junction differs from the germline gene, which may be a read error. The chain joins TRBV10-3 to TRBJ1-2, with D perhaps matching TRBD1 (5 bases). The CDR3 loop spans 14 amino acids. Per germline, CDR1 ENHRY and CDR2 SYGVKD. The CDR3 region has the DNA TGTGTCATCAGTGTCGAGAGGGGAGGGGATGGCTGCACCTTC. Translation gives CVISVERGGDGCTF.

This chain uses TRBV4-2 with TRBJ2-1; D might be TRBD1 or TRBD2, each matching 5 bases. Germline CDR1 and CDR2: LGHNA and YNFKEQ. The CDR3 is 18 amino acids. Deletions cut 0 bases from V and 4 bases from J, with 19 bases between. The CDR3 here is CASSQDWRTCRVYNEQFF. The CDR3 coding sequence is TGTGCCAGCAGCCAAGATTGGAGGACATGCAGAGTTTACAATGAGCAGTTCTTC.